This TCR beta chain was captured in a study of breast tumors, draining lymph nodes, adjacent tissues (dated by TCRdb to the mid-2010s). As for the study more broadly: In breast cancer patients, the study compared the TCR beta repertoires of tumor, adjacent nontumor tissue and axillary lymph nodes. In human breast cancer, the study set out to evaluate how tumor, surrounding tissue and draining lymph node repertoires relate to one another and whether T cells may move between these sites. Points the paper makes about the study in general: The study presented the conclusion that tumor T cells originate in lymph nodes as consistent with a hypothesis, not as something directly demonstrated. A scenario in which most tumor T cells derive from the lymph node and then expand within tumor tissue was judged to be consistent with the data. Tumor and nontumor tissue repertoires were significantly more similar in luminal-like than in basal-like breast cancer. Tumors showed preferential V and J gene usage, and their T-cell repertoire diversity fell below that of lymph nodes yet above that of nontumor tissue.

V loses 0 bases at its end and J loses 4 bases; junction bases beyond the gene matches: 7. The germline V gene provides CDR1 MNHEY and CDR2 SVGAGI. The CDR3 starts with the cysteine, ends with the phenylalanine, and has 16 residues. Only the CDR3 DNA is retained, 48 bases long and in frame from the first base. Sequencing was carried out with an Illumina HiSeq 2000. Multiplex PCR amplification was used to generate the TCR beta chain libraries. The amplified TCR beta chain products were analyzed by high-throughput sequencing. TCRdb handled the public reads itself, with Q25 trimming in fastp and clone calling in MiXCR, and kept productive beta chains. CDR3 protein duplicates are merged, each entry listing the most common genes and DNA. Counted in this sample were some 170,000 distinct CDR3 sequences; around a third of them appeared once. The ten largest clonotypes hold about 3.7% of the sample. This clonotype was detected many times. The clone's antigen remains unknown. No quality values exist for individual bases; no much larger clone is one base distant.

The axillary draining lymph nodes of breast cancer patients were the source of the lymph node samples. The receptor chain draws on TRBV6-5 and TRBJ2-3, and TRBD2 aligns with 7 junction nucleotides. Sequencing was performed on axillary lymph node tissue. The sequence derives from a female donor with breast cancer. Some clones in this sample may be carry-over from other donors' samples. CDR3 region: CASSYSTAGLADTQYF. The DNA sequence is TGTGCCAGCAGTTACTCGACAGCGGGGTTGGCAGATACGCAGTATTTT.